This T cell receptor beta chain was documented in a study of blood T cell repertoires in COVID-19. As for the study in general: COVID-19 samples collected from the United States, Italy and Spain covered acute and convalescent phases. PBMCs, B-cell-depleted T cells, or T cells provided the cDNA or gDNA that made up the material.

CDR3 length equals 12 residues. The germline V and J ends were trimmed by 3 bases and 8 bases, with 10 bases remaining between them. Germline V gives CDR1 MDHEN, CDR2 SYDVKM. Sequenced by immunoSEQ multiplex PCR; TCRdb stores in-frame clones only, minus some. There are roughly 100,000 clones in the sample; 85% to 90% occur only once, and around 3.2% lies in the top ten. The V gene is TRBV28, the J gene TRBJ1-2, with D uncertain. The sequenced material came from peripheral blood. The TCR comes from a human donor in a cohort sampled during active COVID-19. CDR3 sequence (DNA): TGTGCCAGCAGTTTGGCGACAAGCGGCTACACCTTC. The encoded protein is CASSLATSGYTF.